This T cell receptor (beta chain) emerged from a study of T cell responses to AZD1222 COVID-19 vaccine. On the study more broadly: Some second doses came at about 4 weeks and others at about 12 weeks; these were pooled.

Generated by immunoSEQ multiplex PCR, the TCRdb table keeps only in-frame clones and is missing some. The table lists 130,000 to 150,000 clones, approximately 90% of them singletons. Whole-study results and caveats: Among AZD1222 vaccinees, only 5 to 7 were seropositive at baseline. The CD4 TCRs associated with vaccination extended across spike and predominated at 160-218 and 743-854. Spike-specific TCR breadth and depth grew following two AZD1222 doses.

Note on this clone: Antigen unknown.

There are 18 residues in the CDR3. The rearrangement joins TRBV1 to TRBJ1-6; TRBD1, the table's D call, lacks a check against the DNA. TRBV1 is termed a pseudogene. The specimen was peripheral blood, collected on day 0 of AZD1222 vaccination. The sequence was obtained from an adult in good health. CDR3 protein: CTSSQDSTGGCYNSPLHF. The CDR3 DNA reads TGCACCAGCAGCCAAGATTCGACAGGGGGTTGCTATAATTCACCCCTCCACTTT.